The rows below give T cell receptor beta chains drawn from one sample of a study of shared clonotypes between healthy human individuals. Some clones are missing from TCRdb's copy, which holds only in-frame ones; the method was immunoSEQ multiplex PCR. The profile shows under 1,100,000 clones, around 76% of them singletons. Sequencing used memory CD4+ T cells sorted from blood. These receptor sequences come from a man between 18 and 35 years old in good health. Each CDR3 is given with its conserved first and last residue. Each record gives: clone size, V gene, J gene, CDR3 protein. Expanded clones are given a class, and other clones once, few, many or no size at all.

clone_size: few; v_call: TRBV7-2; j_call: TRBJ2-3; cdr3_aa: CASSPSGRDFTDTQYF
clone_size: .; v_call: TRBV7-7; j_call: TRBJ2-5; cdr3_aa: CASSLAGMETQYF
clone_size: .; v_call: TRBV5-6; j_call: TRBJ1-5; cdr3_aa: CASSSTGVQPQHF
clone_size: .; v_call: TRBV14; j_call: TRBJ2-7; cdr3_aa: CASSQVGAALRVF
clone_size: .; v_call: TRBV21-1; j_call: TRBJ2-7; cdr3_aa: CASSSSGQVSYEQYF
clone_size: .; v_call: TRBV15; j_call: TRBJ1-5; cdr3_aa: CATSRDLGVNQPQHF
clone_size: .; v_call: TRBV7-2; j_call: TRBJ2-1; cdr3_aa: CASSFIHEQFF
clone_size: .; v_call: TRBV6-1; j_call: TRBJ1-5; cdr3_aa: CASSQDSYSNQPQHF
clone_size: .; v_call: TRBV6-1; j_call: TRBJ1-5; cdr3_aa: CASSSWGFGQPQHF
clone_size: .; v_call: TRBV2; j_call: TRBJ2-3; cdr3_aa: CASTRQREVSTDTQYF
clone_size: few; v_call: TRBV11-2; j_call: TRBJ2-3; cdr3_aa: CASSSTGGSTDTQYF
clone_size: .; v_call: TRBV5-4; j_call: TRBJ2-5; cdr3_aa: CASSSPGHQMETQYF
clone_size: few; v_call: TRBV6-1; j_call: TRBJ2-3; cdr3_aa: CASIAPLVRDTQYF
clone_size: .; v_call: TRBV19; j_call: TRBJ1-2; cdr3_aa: CASSTSQGAGGYTF
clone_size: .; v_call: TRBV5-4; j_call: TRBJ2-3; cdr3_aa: CASSRGGFLQDTQYF
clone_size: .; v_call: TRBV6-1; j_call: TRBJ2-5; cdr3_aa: CASRGQGFQETQYF
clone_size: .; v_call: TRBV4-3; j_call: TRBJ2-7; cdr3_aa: CASSQEAGVYYEQYF
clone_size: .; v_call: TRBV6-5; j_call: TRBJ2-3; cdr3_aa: CASSYSGTSTDTQYF
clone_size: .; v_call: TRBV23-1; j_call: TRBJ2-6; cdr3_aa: CASSQPRSSGANVLTF
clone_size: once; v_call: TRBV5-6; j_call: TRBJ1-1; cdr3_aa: CASEGPPGHTEAFF
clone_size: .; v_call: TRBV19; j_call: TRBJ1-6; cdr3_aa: CASSIGPKNSPLHF
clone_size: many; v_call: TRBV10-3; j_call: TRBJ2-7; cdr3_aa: CAISESTLALGEQYF
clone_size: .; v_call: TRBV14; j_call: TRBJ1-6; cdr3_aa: CASSQDWGSPLHF
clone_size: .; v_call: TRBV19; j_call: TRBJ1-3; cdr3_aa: CASSGIDGVPGNTIYF
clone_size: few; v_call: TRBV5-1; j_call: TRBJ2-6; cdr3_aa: CASSSDISGANVLTF
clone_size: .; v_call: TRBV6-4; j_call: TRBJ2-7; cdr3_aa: CASKTGTSGAWLFSYEQYF
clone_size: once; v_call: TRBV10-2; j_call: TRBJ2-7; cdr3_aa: CASSDRLAGGTYEQYF
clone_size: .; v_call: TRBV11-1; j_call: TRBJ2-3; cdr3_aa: CASSKPGLRTDTQYF
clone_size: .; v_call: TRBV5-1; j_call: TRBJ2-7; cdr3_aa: CASSSLTGTAYEQYF
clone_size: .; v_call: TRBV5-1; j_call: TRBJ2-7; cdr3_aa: CASSGDRGSEQYF
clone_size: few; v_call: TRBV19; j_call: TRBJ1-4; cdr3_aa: CASSDRDGQEKLFF
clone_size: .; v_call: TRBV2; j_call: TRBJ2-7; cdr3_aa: CASSGTVVSYEQYF
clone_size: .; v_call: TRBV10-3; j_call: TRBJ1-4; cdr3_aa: CAIRGTEATNEKLFF
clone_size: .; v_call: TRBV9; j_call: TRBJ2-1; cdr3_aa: CASSVLSSGRNEQFF
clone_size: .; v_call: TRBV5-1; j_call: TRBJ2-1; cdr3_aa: CASSLEAGVISEQFF
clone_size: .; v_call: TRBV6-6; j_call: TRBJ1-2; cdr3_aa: CASRPSGQTNYGYTF
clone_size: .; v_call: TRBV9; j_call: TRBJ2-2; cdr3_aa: CASSVTGMPGELFF
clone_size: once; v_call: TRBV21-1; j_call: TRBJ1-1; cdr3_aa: CASSKGQLNTEAFF
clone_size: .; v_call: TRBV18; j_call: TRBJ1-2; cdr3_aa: CASSPSHQNSVGYTF
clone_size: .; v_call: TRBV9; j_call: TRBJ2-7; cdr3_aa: CASSGGQASSYEQYF
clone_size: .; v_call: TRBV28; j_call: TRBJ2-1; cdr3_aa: CASHPGDRLLEQFF
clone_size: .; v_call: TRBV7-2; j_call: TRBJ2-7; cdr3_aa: CASRGTVLSYEQCF
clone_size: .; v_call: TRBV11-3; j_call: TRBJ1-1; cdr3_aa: CASSLESGTEAFF
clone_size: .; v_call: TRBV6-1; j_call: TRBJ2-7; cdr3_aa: CASSAGTGPYEQYF
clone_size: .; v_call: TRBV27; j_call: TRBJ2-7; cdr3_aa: CASSFRGSYEQYF
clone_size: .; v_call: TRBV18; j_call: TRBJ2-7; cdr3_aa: CASSPEGGPYEQYF
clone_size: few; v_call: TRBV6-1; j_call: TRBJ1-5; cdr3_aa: CASSERGGWGSNQPQHF
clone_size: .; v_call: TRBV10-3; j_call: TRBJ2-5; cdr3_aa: CAISALRGGGETQYF
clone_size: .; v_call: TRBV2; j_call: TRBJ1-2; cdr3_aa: CASSGGASNYGYTF
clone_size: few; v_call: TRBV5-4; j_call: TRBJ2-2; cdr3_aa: CASRDPSGGRTGELFF
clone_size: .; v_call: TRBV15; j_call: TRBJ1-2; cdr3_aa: CATSREYSFHYGYTF
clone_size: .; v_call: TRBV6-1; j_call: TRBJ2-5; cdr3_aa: CASSEAGLGQETQYF
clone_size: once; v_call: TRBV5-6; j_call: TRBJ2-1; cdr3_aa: CASSLETNGGNEQFF
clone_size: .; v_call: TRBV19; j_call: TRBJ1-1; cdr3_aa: CASSISGARVTVNTEAFF
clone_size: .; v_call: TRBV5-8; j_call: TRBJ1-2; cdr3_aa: CASSLARWKGGYTF
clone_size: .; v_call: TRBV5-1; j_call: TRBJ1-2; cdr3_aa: CASSGGTGNYGYTF
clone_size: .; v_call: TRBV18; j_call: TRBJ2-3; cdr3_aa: CASSPRGGESDTQYF
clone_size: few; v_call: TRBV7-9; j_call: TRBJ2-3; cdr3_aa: CASSISTDTQYF
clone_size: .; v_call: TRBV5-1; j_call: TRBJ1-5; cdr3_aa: CASSLEGQPQHF